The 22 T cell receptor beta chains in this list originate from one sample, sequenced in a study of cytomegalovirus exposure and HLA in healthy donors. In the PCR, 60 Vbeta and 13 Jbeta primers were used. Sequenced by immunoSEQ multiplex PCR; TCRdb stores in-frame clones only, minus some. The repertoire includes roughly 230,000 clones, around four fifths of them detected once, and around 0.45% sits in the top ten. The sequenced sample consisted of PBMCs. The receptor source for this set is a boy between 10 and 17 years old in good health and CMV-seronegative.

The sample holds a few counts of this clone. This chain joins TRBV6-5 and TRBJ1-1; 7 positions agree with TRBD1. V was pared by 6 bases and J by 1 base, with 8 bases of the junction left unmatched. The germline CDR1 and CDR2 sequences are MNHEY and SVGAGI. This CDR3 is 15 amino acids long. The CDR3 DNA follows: TGTGCCAGCAGGAGAGGCGCAGGGGGGAACACTGAAGCTTTCTTT. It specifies CASRRGAGGNTEAFF.

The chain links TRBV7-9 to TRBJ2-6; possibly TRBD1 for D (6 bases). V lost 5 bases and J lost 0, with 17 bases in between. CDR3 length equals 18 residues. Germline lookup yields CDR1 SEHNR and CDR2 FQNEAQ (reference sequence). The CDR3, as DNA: TGTGCCAGCAGCCAGTGGACAGTACGGGGCTCTGGGGCCAACGTCCTGACTTTC. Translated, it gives CASSQWTVRGSGANVLTF.

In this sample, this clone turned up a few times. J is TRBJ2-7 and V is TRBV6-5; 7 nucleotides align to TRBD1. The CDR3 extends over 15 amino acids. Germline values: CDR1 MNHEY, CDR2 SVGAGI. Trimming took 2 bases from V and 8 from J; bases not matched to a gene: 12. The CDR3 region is CASSYVAGTAIQQYF. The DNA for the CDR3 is TGTGCCAGCAGTTACGTAGCCGGGACAGCCATCCAGCAGTACTTC.

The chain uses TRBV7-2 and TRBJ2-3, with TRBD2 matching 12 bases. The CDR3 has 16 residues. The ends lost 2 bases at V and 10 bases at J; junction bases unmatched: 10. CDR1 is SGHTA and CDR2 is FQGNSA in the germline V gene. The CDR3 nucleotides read TGTGCCAGCAGCTTAACGTCTAGCGGGAGGGCCGGTGCGCAGTATTTT. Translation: CASSLTSSGRAGAQYF.

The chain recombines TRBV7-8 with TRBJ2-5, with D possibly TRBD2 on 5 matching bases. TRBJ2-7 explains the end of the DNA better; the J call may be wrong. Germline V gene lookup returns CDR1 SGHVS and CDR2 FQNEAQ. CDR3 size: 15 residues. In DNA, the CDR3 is TGTGCCAGCAGCTTAGCGGCCGGGGTCTCCTACGAGCAGTACTTC. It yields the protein CASSLAAGVSYEQYF.

The DNA for the CDR3 is TGTGCCAGCGGAAAGGCCGGGGGGCCCCAGCATTTT. Protein: CASGKAGGPQHF. The rearrangement joins TRBV27 to TRBJ1-5; weak D call: TRBD1 (5 bases). Germline values: CDR1 MNHEY, CDR2 SMNVEV (reference sequence). V was trimmed by 8 bases and J by 9 bases, leaving 14 bases between them. The CDR3 has 12 residues.

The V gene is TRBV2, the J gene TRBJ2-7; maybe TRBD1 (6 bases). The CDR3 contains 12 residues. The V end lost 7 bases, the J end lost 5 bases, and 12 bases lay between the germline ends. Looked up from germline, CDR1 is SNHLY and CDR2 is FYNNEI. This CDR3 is CASTTGSHEQYF. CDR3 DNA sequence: TGTGCCAGCACTACAGGGAGCCACGAGCAGTACTTC.

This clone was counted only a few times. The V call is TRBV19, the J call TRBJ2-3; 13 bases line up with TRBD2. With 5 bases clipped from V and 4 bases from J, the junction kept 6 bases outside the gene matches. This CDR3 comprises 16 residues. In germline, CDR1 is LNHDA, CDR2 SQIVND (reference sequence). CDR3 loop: CASSSGLAGAPDTQYF. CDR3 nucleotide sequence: TGTGCCAGTAGTTCAGGACTAGCGGGAGCCCCAGATACGCAGTATTTT.

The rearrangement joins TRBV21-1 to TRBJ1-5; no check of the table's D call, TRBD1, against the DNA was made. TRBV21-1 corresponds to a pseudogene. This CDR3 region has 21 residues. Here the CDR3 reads CASSNGTYQLGQPGSNQPQHF. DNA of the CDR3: TGTGCCAGCAGCAATGGGACGTACCAATTGGGACAGCCGGGCAGCAATCAGCCCCAGCATTTT.

The CDR3 reads CASSEGRIGLDYYEQYF. CDR3 DNA sequence: TGTGCCAGCAGTGAAGGTAGGATCGGGTTGGACTACTACGAGCAGTACTTC. The chain joins TRBV6-1 to TRBJ2-7; tentative D call: TRBD2 (6 bases). The V and J ends lost 1 base and 3 bases respectively, with 19 bases between them. Germline loops: CDR1 MNHNS, CDR2 SASEGT. The CDR3 extends over 17 amino acids.

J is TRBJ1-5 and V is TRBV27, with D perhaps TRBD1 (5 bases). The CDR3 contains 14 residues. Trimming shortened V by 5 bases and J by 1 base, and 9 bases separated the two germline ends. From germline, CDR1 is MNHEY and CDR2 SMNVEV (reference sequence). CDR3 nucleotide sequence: TGTGCCAGCAGTCCCGGGGGGAGCAATCAGCCCCAGCATTTT. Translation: CASSPGGSNQPQHF.

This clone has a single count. The CDR3 here is CASSDPLSSYEQYF. The CDR3, as DNA: TGTGCCAGCAGTGACCCTCTGAGCTCCTACGAGCAGTACTTC. The chain uses TRBV2 and TRBJ2-7; D call uncertain. Trimming removed 3 bases from V and 0 bases from J, with 9 bases in between. Germline-derived CDR1 and CDR2 are SNHLY and FYNNEI. The CDR3 has 14 amino acids.

The CDR3 loop reads CASSLAAGSNTEAFF. CDR3 bases: TGTGCCAGCAGCTTGGCGGCAGGCTCGAACACTGAAGCTTTCTTT. The chain joins TRBV5-5 to TRBJ1-1; D unresolved. Germline lookup yields CDR1 SGHKS and CDR2 YYEKEE (reference sequence). This CDR3 has 15 residues. Trimming left V 0 bases short and J 1 base short, with 10 bases between.

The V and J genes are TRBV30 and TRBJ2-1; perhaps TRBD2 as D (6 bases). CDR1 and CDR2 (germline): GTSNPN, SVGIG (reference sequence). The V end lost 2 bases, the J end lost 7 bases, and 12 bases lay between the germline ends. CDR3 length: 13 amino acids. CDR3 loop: CAWSPDGLNEQFF. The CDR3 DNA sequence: TGTGCCTGGAGTCCCGACGGACTAAATGAGCAGTTCTTC.

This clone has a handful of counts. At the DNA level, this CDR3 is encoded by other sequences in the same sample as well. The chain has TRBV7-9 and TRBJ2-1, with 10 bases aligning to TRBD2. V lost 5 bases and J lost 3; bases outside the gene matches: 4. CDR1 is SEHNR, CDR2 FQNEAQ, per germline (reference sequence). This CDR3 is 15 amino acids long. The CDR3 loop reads CASSLTSGDYNEQFF. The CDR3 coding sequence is TGTGCCAGCAGCCTAACTAGCGGGGACTACAATGAGCAGTTCTTC. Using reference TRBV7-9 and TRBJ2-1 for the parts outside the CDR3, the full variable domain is DTGVSQNPRHKITKRGQNVTFRCDPISEHNRLYWYRQTLGQGPEFLTYFQNEAQLEKSRLLSDRFSAERPKGSFSTLEIQRTEQGDSAMYLCASSLTSGDYNEQFFGPGTRLTVL.

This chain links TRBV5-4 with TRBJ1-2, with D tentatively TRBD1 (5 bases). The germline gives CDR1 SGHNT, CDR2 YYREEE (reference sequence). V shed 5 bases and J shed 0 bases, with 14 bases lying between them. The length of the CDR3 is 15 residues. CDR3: CASSMGRGSNYGYTF. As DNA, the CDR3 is TGTGCCAGCAGTATGGGTAGGGGCTCTAACTATGGCTACACCTTC.

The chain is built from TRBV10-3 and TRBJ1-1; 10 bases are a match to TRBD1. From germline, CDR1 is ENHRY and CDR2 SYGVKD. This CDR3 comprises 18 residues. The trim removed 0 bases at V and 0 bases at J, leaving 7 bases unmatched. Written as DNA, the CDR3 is TGTGCCATCAGTGAGTCTATCGGGACAGGGGTCATGAACACTGAAGCTTTCTTT. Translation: CAISESIGTGVMNTEAFF.

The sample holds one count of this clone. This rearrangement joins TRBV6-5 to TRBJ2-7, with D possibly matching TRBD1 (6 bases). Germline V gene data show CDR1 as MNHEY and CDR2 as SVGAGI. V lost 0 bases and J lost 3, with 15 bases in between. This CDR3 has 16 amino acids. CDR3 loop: CASSYSAGTNIYEQYF. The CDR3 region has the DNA TGTGCCAGCAGTTACTCAGCCGGGACAAATATCTACGAGCAGTACTTC.

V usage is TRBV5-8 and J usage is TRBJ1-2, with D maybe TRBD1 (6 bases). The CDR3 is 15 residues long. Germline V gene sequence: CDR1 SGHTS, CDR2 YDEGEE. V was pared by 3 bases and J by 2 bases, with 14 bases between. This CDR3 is CASSSYSTGNYGYTF. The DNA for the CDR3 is TGTGCCAGCAGCTCATACTCAACAGGGAACTATGGCTACACCTTC.

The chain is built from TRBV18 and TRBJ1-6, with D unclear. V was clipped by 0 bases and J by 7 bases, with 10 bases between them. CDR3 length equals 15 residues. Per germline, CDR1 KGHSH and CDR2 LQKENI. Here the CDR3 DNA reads TGTGCCAGCTCACCACCAGAGGGTGGCAATTCACCCCTCCACTTT. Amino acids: CASSPPEGGNSPLHF.

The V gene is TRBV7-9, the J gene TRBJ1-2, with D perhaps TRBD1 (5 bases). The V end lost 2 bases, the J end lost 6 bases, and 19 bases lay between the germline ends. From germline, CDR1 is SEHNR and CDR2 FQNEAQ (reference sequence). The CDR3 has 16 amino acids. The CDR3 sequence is CASSLRTAAGRDGYTF. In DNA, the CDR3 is TGTGCCAGCAGCTTACGCACGGCTGCGGGGCGGGATGGCTACACCTTC.

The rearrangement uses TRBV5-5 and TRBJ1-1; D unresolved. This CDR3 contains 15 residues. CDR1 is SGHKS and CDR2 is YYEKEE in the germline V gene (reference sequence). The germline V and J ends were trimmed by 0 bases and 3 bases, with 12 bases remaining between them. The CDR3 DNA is TGTGCCAGCAGCTTGGCCACTCGGGGTTACACTGAAGCTTTCTTT. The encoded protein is CASSLATRGYTEAFF.